This T cell receptor (beta chain) came from a study of shared clonotypes between healthy human individuals. Whole-study results and caveats: Sequencing depth was a factor that was expected to affect clonotype sharing among donors. Clonotype sharing across a handful of donors was observed for 4% to 6.5% of naive CD4 clonotypes.

It was at deep level that the assay was run. The table came from immunoSEQ multiplex PCR; TCRdb's copy has only in-frame clones and leaves some out. The data contain some 2.1 million clones, 80% to 95% of them singletons. This clone showed up just once. Its antigen remains unknown. Naive-designated CD8 cells lacked CD45RO, were positively enriched for CCR7, and omitted terminally differentiated effector memory CD45RA+ cells. The sequence was obtained from a man aged 18 to 35 in good health. Some clones in this sample may be carry-over from other donors' samples. Material: naive CD8+ T cells from PBMCs.

The CDR3 is CASSFFGTGGSGQYF. CDR3 in DNA: TGTGCCAGCAGCTTTTTTGGGACAGGGGGCTCGGGGCAGTACTTC. The V gene is TRBV7-9, the J gene TRBJ2-7; 12 nucleotides match TRBD1. This CDR3 is built from 15 residues. The trim removed 3 bases at V and 9 bases at J, leaving 9 bases unmatched. CDR1 SEHNR and CDR2 FQNEAQ come from the germline V gene (reference sequence). Combining the CDR3 with reference TRBV7-9 and TRBJ2-7 gives the whole variable domain DTGVSQNPRHKITKRGQNVTFRCDPISEHNRLYWYRQTLGQGPEFLTYFQNEAQLEKSRLLSDRFSAERPKGSFSTLEIQRTEQGDSAMYLCASSFFGTGGSGQYFGPGTRLTVT.